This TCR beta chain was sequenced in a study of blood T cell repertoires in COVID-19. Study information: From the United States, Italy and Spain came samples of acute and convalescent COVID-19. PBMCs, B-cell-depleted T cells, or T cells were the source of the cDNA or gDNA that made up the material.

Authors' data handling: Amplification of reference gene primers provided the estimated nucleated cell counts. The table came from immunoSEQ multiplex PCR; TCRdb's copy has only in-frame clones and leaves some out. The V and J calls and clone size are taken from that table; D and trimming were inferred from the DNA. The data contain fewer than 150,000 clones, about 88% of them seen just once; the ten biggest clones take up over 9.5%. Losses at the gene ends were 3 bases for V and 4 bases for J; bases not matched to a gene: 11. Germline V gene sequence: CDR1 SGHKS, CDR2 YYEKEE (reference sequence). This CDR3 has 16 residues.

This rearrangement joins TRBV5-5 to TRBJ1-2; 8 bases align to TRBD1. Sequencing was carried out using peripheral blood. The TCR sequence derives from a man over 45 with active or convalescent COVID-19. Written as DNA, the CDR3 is TGTGCCAGCAGCTCTTCCCCTGGACAGGGCAGCTATGGCTACACCTTC. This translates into CASSSSPGQGSYGYTF.